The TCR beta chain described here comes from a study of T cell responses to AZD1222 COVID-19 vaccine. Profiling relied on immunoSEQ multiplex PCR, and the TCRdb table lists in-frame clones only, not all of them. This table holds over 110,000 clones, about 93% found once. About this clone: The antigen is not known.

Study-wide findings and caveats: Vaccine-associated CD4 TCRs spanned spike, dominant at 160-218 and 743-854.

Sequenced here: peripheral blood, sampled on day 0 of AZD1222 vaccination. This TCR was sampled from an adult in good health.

The DNA of the CDR3 is TGTGCCAGCAGCTTATCGGCTTGGGCTGACAACTACGAGCAGTACTTC. It specifies CASSLSAWADNYEQYF. The chain employs TRBV7-6 and TRBJ2-7; D uncertain. The V end was cut by 2 bases, the J end by 3 bases, with 17 bases between. CDR1 and CDR2 from the germline V gene are SGHVS and FNYEAQ. The CDR3 covers 16 residues.